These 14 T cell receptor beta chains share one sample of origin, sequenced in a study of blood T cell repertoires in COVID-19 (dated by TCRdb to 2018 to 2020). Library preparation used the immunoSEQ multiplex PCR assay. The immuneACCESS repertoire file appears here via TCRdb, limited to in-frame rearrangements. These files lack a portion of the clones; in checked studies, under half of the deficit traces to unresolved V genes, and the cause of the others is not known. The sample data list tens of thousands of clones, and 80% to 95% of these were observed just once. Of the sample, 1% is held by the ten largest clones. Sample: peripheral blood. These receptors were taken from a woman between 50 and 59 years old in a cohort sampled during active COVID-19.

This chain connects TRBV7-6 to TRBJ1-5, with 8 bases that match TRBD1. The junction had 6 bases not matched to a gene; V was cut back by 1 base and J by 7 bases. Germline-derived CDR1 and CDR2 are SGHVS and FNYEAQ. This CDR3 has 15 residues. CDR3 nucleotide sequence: TGTGCCAGCAGCTTAGGGGCAGGGGGCGGCCAGCCCCAGCATTTT. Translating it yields CASSLGAGGGQPQHF.

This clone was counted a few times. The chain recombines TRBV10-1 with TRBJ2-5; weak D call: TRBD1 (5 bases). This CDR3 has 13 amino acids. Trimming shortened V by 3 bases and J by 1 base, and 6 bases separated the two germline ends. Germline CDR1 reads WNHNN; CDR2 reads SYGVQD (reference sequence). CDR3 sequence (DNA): TGCGCCAGCAGTGACAGGGTCCAAGAGACCCAGTACTTC. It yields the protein CASSDRVQETQYF.

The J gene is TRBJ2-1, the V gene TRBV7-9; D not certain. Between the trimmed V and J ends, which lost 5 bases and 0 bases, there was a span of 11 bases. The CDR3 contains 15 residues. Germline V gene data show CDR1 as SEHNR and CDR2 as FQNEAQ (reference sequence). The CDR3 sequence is CASSPQRSSYNEQFF. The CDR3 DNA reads TGTGCCAGCAGCCCCCAGCGTAGCTCCTACAATGAGCAGTTCTTC.

The CDR3 sequence: CASTPGTSGRLSGELFF. CDR3 nucleotide sequence: TGTGCCAGTACCCCCGGGACTAGCGGGAGGTTGTCCGGGGAGCTGTTTTTT. The rearrangement uses TRBV19 and TRBJ2-2; 15 bases are a match to TRBD2. Germline V lookup: CDR1 LNHDA, CDR2 SQIVND (reference sequence). Germline trimming cut 7 bases from V and 6 bases from J; bases unmatched to any gene: 9. The CDR3 is 17 residues long.

The CDR3 region has the DNA TGTGCCACCAACCCGGGACAGGGAATCAACAATGAGCAGTTCTTC. This sequence encodes CATNPGQGINNEQFF. The chain combines TRBV24-1 with TRBJ2-1, with 9 positions matching TRBD1. CDR3 size: 15 residues. V was clipped by 8 bases and J by 5 bases; unmatched bases: 9. Germline V CDR1 and CDR2: KGHDR, SFDVKD.

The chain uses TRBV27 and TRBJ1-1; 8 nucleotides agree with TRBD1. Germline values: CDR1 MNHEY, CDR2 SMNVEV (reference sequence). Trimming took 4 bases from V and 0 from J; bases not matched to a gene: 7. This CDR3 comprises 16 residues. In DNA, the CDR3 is TGTGCCAGCAGTTCCGGATACAGGGGGATGAACACTGAAGCTTTCTTT. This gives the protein CASSSGYRGMNTEAFF.

CDR3 residues: CASSTGGALYGYTF. In DNA, the CDR3 is TGTGCCAGCAGTACAGGGGGCGCTCTCTATGGCTACACCTTC. The genes are TRBV28 and TRBJ1-2; 9 nucleotides agree with TRBD1. In germline, CDR1 is MDHEN, CDR2 SYDVKM. The CDR3 is 14 residues long. V lost 5 bases to trimming and J lost 4 bases; unmatched junction nucleotides: 5.

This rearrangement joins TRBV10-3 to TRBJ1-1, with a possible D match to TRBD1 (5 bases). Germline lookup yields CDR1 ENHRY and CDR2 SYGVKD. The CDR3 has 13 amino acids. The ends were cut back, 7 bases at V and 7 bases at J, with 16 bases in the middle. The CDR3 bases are TGTGCCATCACGGCGGGGGAGCGCTTTGAAGCTTTCTTT. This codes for CAITAGERFEAFF.

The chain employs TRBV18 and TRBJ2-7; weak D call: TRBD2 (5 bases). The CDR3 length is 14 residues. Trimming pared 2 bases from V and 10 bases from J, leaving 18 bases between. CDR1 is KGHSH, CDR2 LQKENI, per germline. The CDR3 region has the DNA TGTGCCAGCTCACCAAGGGAGAGTGGGTCAGATCAGTACTTC. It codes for CASSPRESGSDQYF.

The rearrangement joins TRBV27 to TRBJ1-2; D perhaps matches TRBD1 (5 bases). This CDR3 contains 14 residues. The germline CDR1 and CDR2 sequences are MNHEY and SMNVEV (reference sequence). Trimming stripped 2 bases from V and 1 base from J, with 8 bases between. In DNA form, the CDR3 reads TGTGCCAGCAGTTTAACCAGGGTTAACTATGGCTACACCTTC. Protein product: CASSLTRVNYGYTF.

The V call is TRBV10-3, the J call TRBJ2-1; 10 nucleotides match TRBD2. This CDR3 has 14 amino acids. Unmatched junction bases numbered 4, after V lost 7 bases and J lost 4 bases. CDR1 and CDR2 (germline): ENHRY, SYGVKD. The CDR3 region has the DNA TGTGCCATCAAAGGGACTAGCGAATACAATGAGCAGTTCTTC. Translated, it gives CAIKGTSEYNEQFF.

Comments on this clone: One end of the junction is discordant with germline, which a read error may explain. CDR3 region: CASSSNGGLAGGTDTQYF. The CDR3 nucleotides are TGTGCCAGCAGTTCCAACGGCGGACTAGCGGGAGGCACTGATACGCAGTATTTT. The rearrangement joins TRBV28 to TRBJ2-3; 14 nucleotides align to TRBD2. Germline V gene sequence: CDR1 MDHEN, CDR2 SYDVKM. This CDR3 has 18 residues. The whole variable domain, filled in from reference TRBV28 and TRBJ2-3, reads DVKVTQSSRYLVKRTGEKVFLECVQDMDHENMFWYRQDPGLGLRLIYFSYDVKMKEKGDIPEGYSVSREKKERFSLILESASTNQTSMYLCASSSNGGLAGGTDTQYFGPGTRLTVL.

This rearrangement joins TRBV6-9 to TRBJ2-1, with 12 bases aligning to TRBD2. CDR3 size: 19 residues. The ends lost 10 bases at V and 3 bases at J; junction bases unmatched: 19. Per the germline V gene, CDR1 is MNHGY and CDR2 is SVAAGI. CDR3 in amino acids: CATHPGRRRLAGVYNEQFF. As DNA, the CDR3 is TGTGCCACCCACCCGGGGCGGCGGAGACTAGCGGGAGTCTACAATGAGCAGTTCTTC.

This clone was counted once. The CDR3 DNA reads as TGTGCCAGCAGTCCCCGAGGGGGCTACACCTTC. Encoded protein: CASSPRGGYTF. The gene calls are TRBV12-3 or TRBV12-4 and TRBJ1-2; unclear D gene. This CDR3 contains 11 residues. Trimming shortened V by 5 bases and J by 8 bases, and 9 bases separated the two germline ends.